This T cell receptor beta chain was retrieved from a study of patients and donors after allogeneic stem cell transplantation. TCRdb called the RT-PCR reads again in MiXCR, with one record for every CDR3 protein. The table includes approximately 9,500 distinct CDR3 sequences, under 5% detected once. This clonotype is categorized as medium-sized. Trimming cost V 2 bases and J 0 bases, with 9 bases left between them. From germline, CDR1 is SGDLS and CDR2 YYNGEE. The CDR3 runs to 16 residues. The rearrangement links TRBV9 to TRBJ1-6; D remains unclear. The sequence was obtained from a human donor who was either an allogeneic HSCT recipient or a stem cell or donor lymphocyte infusion donor (not recorded which). It is not recorded whose cells these are; they may come from a transplant donor. The sequencing input was blood, either unsorted or a sorted T cell fraction (not recorded which). This chain's CDR3 is CASSVEGSSYNSPLHF. DNA for the CDR3: TGTGCCAGCAGCGTGGAAGGTAGCTCCTATAATTCACCCCTCCACTTT.